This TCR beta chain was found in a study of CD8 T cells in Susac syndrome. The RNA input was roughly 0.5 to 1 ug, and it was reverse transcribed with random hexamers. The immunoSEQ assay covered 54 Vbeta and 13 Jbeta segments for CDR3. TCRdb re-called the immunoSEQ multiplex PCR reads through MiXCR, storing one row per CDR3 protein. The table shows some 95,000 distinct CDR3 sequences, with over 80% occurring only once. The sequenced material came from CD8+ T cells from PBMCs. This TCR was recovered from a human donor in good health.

This CDR3 is CASGGLAGAQETQYF. The DNA of the CDR3 is TGTGCCAGCGGGGGACTAGCGGGGGCCCAAGAGACCCAGTACTTC. The chain carries TRBV2 and TRBJ2-5, with 14 bases matching TRBD2. The junction had 3 bases not matched to a gene; V was cut back by 8 bases and J by 1 base. Germline lookup yields CDR1 SNHLY and CDR2 FYNNEI. The CDR3 consists of 15 residues.